These T cell receptor beta chains were read from a single sample in a study of blood T cell repertoires in COVID-19. Using immunoSEQ multiplex PCR, the repertoire was profiled, and TCRdb retains in-frame clones only, with some absent. The repertoire includes 35,000 to 45,000 clones, about four fifths of them detected once, and around 25% sits in the top ten. Source material: peripheral blood. Source of these receptors: a man in his 70s with acute or convalescent COVID-19. The CDR3 runs from the conserved cysteine through the conserved F or W. The order of the fields is CDR3 DNA, CDR3 protein, V gene, clone size, D gene, J gene. The D gene is left open where the match is weak. Not every row has a clone size; where given, it reads once, few, many or a size class.

cdr3_nt: TGTGCCAGCAGCTCCGACAGCTGGACCTCCTACGAGCAGTACTTC
cdr3_aa: CASSSDSWTSYEQYF
v_call: TRBV7-2
clone_size: .
d_call: .
j_call: TRBJ2-7

cdr3_nt: TGCGCCAGCAGCCATGAGAGTCGAGATACCGGGGAGCTGTTTTTT
cdr3_aa: CASSHESRDTGELFF
v_call: TRBV4-1
clone_size: .
d_call: .
j_call: TRBJ2-2

cdr3_nt: TGTGCCAGCAGTAACAGGGGCGATGAGCAGTTCTTC
cdr3_aa: CASSNRGDEQFF
v_call: TRBV28
clone_size: .
d_call: TRBD1
j_call: TRBJ2-1

cdr3_nt: TGTGCCAGCAGTTTGGCCCGGGGGGCTGGAGAGACCCAGTACTTC
cdr3_aa: CASSLARGAGETQYF
v_call: TRBV27
clone_size: .
d_call: .
j_call: TRBJ2-5

cdr3_nt: TGTGCCAGCAGCTTCGGGACAGGAGATTTCTTT
cdr3_aa: CASSFGTGDFF
v_call: TRBV7-9
clone_size: .
d_call: TRBD1
j_call: TRBJ1-1

cdr3_nt: TGTGCCAGCATGGCAGGGAGTACCAGCGGGAGCTACGAGCAGTACTTC
cdr3_aa: CASMAGSTSGSYEQYF
v_call: TRBV28
clone_size: .
d_call: TRBD2
j_call: TRBJ2-7

cdr3_nt: TGTGCCAGCACCTCACTCGGGACAGCTAATTCACCCCTCCACTTT
cdr3_aa: CASTSLGTANSPLHF
v_call: TRBV28
clone_size: once
d_call: TRBD1
j_call: TRBJ1-6

cdr3_nt: TGTGCCACTCTCTCTACCCCACGGGACAGGTCCTACAATGAGCAGTTCTTC
cdr3_aa: CATLSTPRDRSYNEQFF
v_call: TRBV28
clone_size: .
d_call: TRBD1
j_call: TRBJ2-1

cdr3_nt: TGTGCCACCAGTGAACCGGGAATAGAGACCCAGTACTTC
cdr3_aa: CATSEPGIETQYF
v_call: TRBV24-1
clone_size: .
d_call: .
j_call: TRBJ2-5

cdr3_nt: TGTGCCAGCGCCCTACCTCGACAGGCTGTTGAGCAGTTCTTC
cdr3_aa: CASALPRQAVEQFF
v_call: TRBV2
clone_size: .
d_call: .
j_call: TRBJ2-1

cdr3_nt: TGTGCCAGCAGTCCCACAGGGGATGGCTACACCTTC
cdr3_aa: CASSPTGDGYTF
v_call: TRBV28
clone_size: .
d_call: TRBD1
j_call: TRBJ1-2

cdr3_nt: TGTGCCACCAGTGGGGCAGGGACAAATCAGCCCCAGCATTTT
cdr3_aa: CATSGAGTNQPQHF
v_call: TRBV24-1
clone_size: .
d_call: .
j_call: TRBJ1-5

cdr3_nt: TGTGCCAGCAGCCAGGGCGTCCCCCAGCATTTT
cdr3_aa: CASSQGVPQHF
v_call: TRBV11-2
clone_size: .
d_call: .
j_call: TRBJ1-5

cdr3_nt: TGTGCCAGCAGTTCCGGGACAGGGAGCGCTTTCTTT
cdr3_aa: CASSSGTGSAFF
v_call: TRBV12-3/TRBV12-4
clone_size: .
d_call: TRBD1
j_call: TRBJ1-1

cdr3_nt: TGTGCCAGCAGCTTAGTAAACAGTGAGGGAGGCTACACCTTC
cdr3_aa: CASSLVNSEGGYTF
v_call: TRBV7-9
clone_size: .
d_call: .
j_call: TRBJ1-2

cdr3_nt: TGTGCCAGTGCCGCCCTTCAGGGGTTGGATACGCAGTATTTT
cdr3_aa: CASAALQGLDTQYF
v_call: TRBV28
clone_size: .
d_call: .
j_call: TRBJ2-3

cdr3_nt: TGTGCCAGCAGTTACCGACTAGCGGGAGTCCCAGATACGCAGTATTTT
cdr3_aa: CASSYRLAGVPDTQYF
v_call: TRBV27
clone_size: few
d_call: TRBD2
j_call: TRBJ2-3

cdr3_nt: TGTGCCAGCAGCATCGATGCTAGCGGGAGTGTAGACGAGCAGTACTTC
cdr3_aa: CASSIDASGSVDEQYF
v_call: TRBV27
clone_size: .
d_call: TRBD2
j_call: TRBJ2-7

cdr3_nt: TGTGCCAGCAGTTCTTGGACATCCAGCACAGATACGCAGTATTTT
cdr3_aa: CASSSWTSSTDTQYF
v_call: TRBV28
clone_size: few
d_call: .
j_call: TRBJ2-3

cdr3_nt: TGTGCCAGCCGGAGGACAGGAGGCTACACCTTC
cdr3_aa: CASRRTGGYTF
v_call: TRBV6-5
clone_size: .
d_call: TRBD1
j_call: TRBJ1-2

cdr3_nt: TGTGCCAGCAGCCTCTTCCGGGACAGGGGGAAAGGGTCCTATAATTCACCCCTCCACTTT
cdr3_aa: CASSLFRDRGKGSYNSPLHF
v_call: TRBV14
clone_size: .
d_call: TRBD1
j_call: TRBJ1-6

cdr3_nt: TGTGCCAGCAGCTTCGGGGATTACGAGCAGTACTTC
cdr3_aa: CASSFGDYEQYF
v_call: TRBV7-9
clone_size: many
d_call: .
j_call: TRBJ2-7

cdr3_nt: TGCAGCGTAGACAGGGACACTGAAGCTTTCTTT
cdr3_aa: CSVDRDTEAFF
v_call: TRBV29-1
clone_size: .
d_call: TRBD1
j_call: TRBJ1-1

cdr3_nt: TGTGCCAGCAGCCCACAGGGGGCCGAAGGAAACACCATATATTTT
cdr3_aa: CASSPQGAEGNTIYF
v_call: TRBV5-4
clone_size: .
d_call: TRBD1
j_call: TRBJ1-3

cdr3_nt: TGTGCCAGCAGCTTCCAGGGGAGTGAAGCTTTCTTT
cdr3_aa: CASSFQGSEAFF
v_call: TRBV7-6
clone_size: .
d_call: .
j_call: TRBJ1-1

cdr3_nt: TGTGCCAGCAAGAGGGGGACGGCGAACACCGGGGAGCTGTTTTTT
cdr3_aa: CASKRGTANTGELFF
v_call: TRBV19
clone_size: .
d_call: .
j_call: TRBJ2-2

cdr3_nt: TGTGCCAGCAGCAGTGACAGGTGGGGGGATACGCAGTATTTT
cdr3_aa: CASSSDRWGDTQYF
v_call: TRBV3-1/TRBV3-2
clone_size: once
d_call: .
j_call: TRBJ2-3

cdr3_nt: TGTGCCAGCAGCCCGGGACAGGGGGTCTCCGGGGAGCTGTTTTTT
cdr3_aa: CASSPGQGVSGELFF
v_call: TRBV5-6
clone_size: .
d_call: TRBD1
j_call: TRBJ2-2

cdr3_nt: TGCGCCAGCAGTGAGTTGGAGTACTCTGGAAACACCATATATTTT
cdr3_aa: CASSELEYSGNTIYF
v_call: TRBV5-1
clone_size: few
d_call: .
j_call: TRBJ1-3

cdr3_nt: TGTGCCAGCAGCCGAGGGGGCGGATCCTACGAGCAGTACTTC
cdr3_aa: CASSRGGGSYEQYF
v_call: TRBV11-3
clone_size: .
d_call: TRBD1
j_call: TRBJ2-7

cdr3_nt: TGTGCCAGCAGCTTATTCGGCACAGATACGCAGTATTTT
cdr3_aa: CASSLFGTDTQYF
v_call: TRBV11-3
clone_size: .
d_call: .
j_call: TRBJ2-3

cdr3_nt: TGTGCCAGCAGTCGACTAGCGGGAGTCTACAATGAGCAGTTCTTC
cdr3_aa: CASSRLAGVYNEQFF
v_call: TRBV28
clone_size: .
d_call: TRBD2
j_call: TRBJ2-1

cdr3_nt: TGTGCCAGCAGCTTAAGGCTAGCGGGGAAAGAGACCCAGTACTTC
cdr3_aa: CASSLRLAGKETQYF
v_call: TRBV7-3
clone_size: .
d_call: TRBD2
j_call: TRBJ2-5

cdr3_nt: TGTGCCAGCTCACCAAGGGAGGGACTAGCGGGAGTGGAGACCCAGTACTTC
cdr3_aa: CASSPREGLAGVETQYF
v_call: TRBV18
clone_size: .
d_call: TRBD2
j_call: TRBJ2-5

cdr3_nt: TGTGCCAGCAGCTTTGACCCGACAGGGGGTGTTGAGCAGTTCTTC
cdr3_aa: CASSFDPTGGVEQFF
v_call: TRBV6-5
clone_size: few
d_call: TRBD1
j_call: TRBJ2-1

cdr3_nt: TGTGCCAGCTCACACGGACATCCCTACTCCTACGAGCAGTACTTC
cdr3_aa: CASSHGHPYSYEQYF
v_call: TRBV18
clone_size: .
d_call: .
j_call: TRBJ2-7

cdr3_nt: TGTGCCACCAGCAGACAGTCAGGAGATACGCAGTATTTT
cdr3_aa: CATSRQSGDTQYF
v_call: TRBV15
clone_size: .
d_call: .
j_call: TRBJ2-3

cdr3_nt: TGTGCCACCAGCCAAGCGGGAGGGAGCACAGATACGCAGTATTTT
cdr3_aa: CATSQAGGSTDTQYF
v_call: TRBV24-1
clone_size: .
d_call: TRBD2
j_call: TRBJ2-3

cdr3_nt: TGTGCCAGCAGCTTAAGCGCCGGGGATACGCAGTATTTT
cdr3_aa: CASSLSAGDTQYF
v_call: TRBV7-2
clone_size: .
d_call: .
j_call: TRBJ2-3